The subject of this entry is one TCR beta chain. Its target is not known. These data are taken from a study of CD8+ T cells in alopecia areata. Findings and caveats of the study: Persistence in scalp and blood during tofacitinib was observed for many expanded lesional clones.

Extraction and reverse transcription of RNA yielded cDNA as the sequencing template. Here immunoSEQ multiplex PCR was the method, and the copy in TCRdb shows in-frame clones only, minus some. This table has more than 200,000 clones, around 43% appearing once. Germline-derived CDR1 and CDR2 are SGHRS and YFSETQ. This CDR3 comprises 13 residues. V trimming: 3 bases; J trimming: 4 bases; junction bases outside the gene matches: 3. As for treatment: oral pan-JAK inhibitor, 5-10 mg twice daily. This TCR was recovered from a human donor with alopecia areata. The sequenced sample was CD4+ T cells sorted from blood, obtained at roughly week 36, from a patient treated with tofacitinib. This sequence joins TRBV5-1 and TRBJ1-2, with 7 bases lining up with TRBD1. The CDR3 bases are TGCGCCAGCAGCTCGACAGGGATCTATGGCTACACCTTC. Its translation: CASSSTGIYGYTF.